The sequence of this TCR beta chain was determined in a study of OX40 agonist ivuxolimab in advanced cancers. Background on the study: Prior therapy, whether anti-PD-1, anti-PD-L1 or anti-CTLA-4, was allowed, and roughly 40% had some.

Patients who had autoimmune disease history or got systemic immunosuppression were left out. TCRdb keeps only in-frame clones here, not all; method: immunoSEQ multiplex PCR. The table lists around 18,000 clones, about nine tenths of them singletons. This material consisted of CD4+ or CD8+ T cells sorted from blood, taken in a trial of the OX40 agonist ivuxolimab. The TCR sequence derives from an adult with an advanced solid tumor such as melanoma, head and neck, liver or kidney cancer.

As DNA, the CDR3 is TGTGCCAGCAGCTCGACAGGGGCGCGAGGAAACACCATATATTTT. This encodes CASSSTGARGNTIYF. The V and J genes are TRBV13 and TRBJ1-3, with 8 positions matching TRBD1. There are 15 residues in the CDR3. The V segment lost 4 bases and the J segment 4 bases; nucleotides outside the gene matches: 6. Germline V gene sequence: CDR1 PRHDT, CDR2 FYEKMQ (reference sequence).